These T cell receptor beta chains were read from a single sample in a study of blood T cell repertoires in COVID-19. Clones were read by immunoSEQ multiplex PCR, and TCRdb kept only the in-frame ones, dropping some. Of more than 350,000 clones listed, roughly 89% are singletons. Sample: PBMCs or T cells enriched from blood (not recorded which). These receptor sequences come from a woman between 50 and 59 years old who had recovered from COVID-19. Each CDR3 is given with its conserved first and last residue.

V | CDR3
TRBV20-1 | CSASRTTNEQYF
TRBV7-2 | CASSSPTAYGYTF
TRBV5-6 | CASSFFTSGQGVYEQYF
TRBV4-3 | CASSQDRLAGKLGELFF
TRBV28 | CASSSNEQFF
TRBV5-5 | CASSTQGGQTGNTIYF
TRBV11-2 | CASSPPFVAHYEQYF
TRBV24-1 | CATRTGNEHSEAFF
TRBV18 | CASSRGGIETQYF
TRBV6-5 | CASSYRTGGYEQYF
TRBV15 | CATSRGLSGNTIYF
TRBV9 | CASSVESGGSVFGEQFF
TRBV2 | CASSERQGSNSPLHF
TRBV7-2 | CASSTEGVVRQPQHF
TRBV6-2/TRBV6-3 | CASSYSMGQNQPQHF
TRBV19 | CASSRGDRSSEQYF
TRBV10-3 | CAISEVGLSYNEQFF
TRBV27 | CASSLSLRSPLHF
TRBV27 | CASSLTGPSYNEQFF
TRBV19 | CASTTNGVGSNQPQHF
TRBV2 | CASTLLAGASYEQYF
TRBV7-8 | CASSLVEVLSAGYTF
TRBV27 | CASSLTSVPYEQYF
TRBV29-1 | CSVEAGENQPQHF
TRBV2 | CASSEAGQEQYF
TRBV11-2 | CASSWTDNQPQHF
TRBV14 | CASSQSLATYEQYF
TRBV3-1/TRBV3-2 | CASRPTYRDTMNTEAFF
TRBV3-1/TRBV3-2 | CASSPVPGYGYTF
TRBV5-1 | CASSRGTGAYEQYF
TRBV9 | CASSVDLDRDYEQYF
TRBV5-8 | CASSLGEAQGQPQHF
TRBV6-1 | CASSEVLRQGGTEAFF
TRBV7-8 | CASSSLAGEYEQFF
TRBV7-3 | CARDSRGSSYEQYF
TRBV27 | CASSTGTGGTYGYTF
TRBV9 | CASSVAGQGGNSPLHF
TRBV27 | CASSLKGQGYEQYF
TRBV30 | CARSGDRGEGTEAFF
TRBV20-1 | CSARRSDTQYF
TRBV9 | CASSVGSPARDTQYF
TRBV3-1/TRBV3-2 | CASSQVDGGPNNEQFF
TRBV6-1 | CASSEGLGAQRQYNEQFF
TRBV19 | CASAQEGNYEQYF
TRBV2 | CASRPGNQPQHF
TRBV4-1 | CASSQVTTSGNTIYF
TRBV7-9 | CASSALAGPSYEQYF
TRBV5-5 | CASSSTLAETQYF
TRBV11-3 | CASSLGGGDGYTF